This T cell receptor beta chain was identified in a study of lung T cells in sarcoidosis with Löfgren's syndrome. Study context: Repertoire analyses centered on Löfgren's syndrome patients.

Each CDR3 protein gets one entry after TCRdb re-called the reads with MiXCR. The sample includes 60,000 to 70,000 distinct CDR3 sequences, 21% of them seen just once. CDR1 is WNHNN and CDR2 is SYGVQD in the germline V gene (reference sequence). Trimming cost V 8 bases and J 7 bases, with 21 bases left between them. CDR3 length: 15 residues. This clonotype was observed many times. The clonotype comes from a human donor with sarcoidosis (Löfgren's syndrome or another form), or a control subject (not recorded which). The V gene is TRBV10-1, the J gene TRBJ1-5, with no clear D. Source material: CD4+ T cells from PBMCs. CDR3 nucleotides: TGCGCCAGCCAAATCCGAAGGCTTTCTGGGCAGCCCCAGCATTTT. Protein: CASQIRRLSGQPQHF.